This is a list of T cell receptor beta chains from one sample in a study of blood T cells in healthy people across ages. A single record per CDR3 protein comes from TCRdb applying MiXCR to the 5' RACE reads. The data hold over a million distinct CDR3 sequences, with 35% to 55% observed a single time. Sequences were obtained from blood. The receptors were sampled from a woman aged 60-75 years in good health. Both conserved end residues are part of each CDR3. The D gene is left open where the match is weak. For some rows the clone size is stated as once, few or many, or as a class when expanded; others skip it.

v_call	clone_size	j_call	d_call	cdr3_nt	cdr3_aa
TRBV28	few	TRBJ2-7	-	TGTGCCAGCACCCCGGGACATCTCTACGAGCAGTACTTC	CASTPGHLYEQYF
TRBV5-8	many	TRBJ2-7	TRBD2	TGTGCCAGCAGATCCGGGACTAGAGGTACCTACGAGCAGTACTTC	CASRSGTRGTYEQYF
TRBV20-1	few	TRBJ2-6	TRBD2	TGCAGTGCTAGCGGAGGAGCGGGAGGGCCTGGGGCCAACGTCCTGACTTTC	CSASGGAGGPGANVLTF
TRBV10-3	few	TRBJ2-1	TRBD2	TGTGCCATCAGTGGCGGGACTAGCGGGAACTGGAATGAGCAGTTCTTC	CAISGGTSGNWNEQFF
TRBV27	-	TRBJ2-7	-	TGTGCCAGCACCCAGGCCGGGCAGGGGTTCGACGAGCAGTACTTC	CASTQAGQGFDEQYF
TRBV5-6	-	TRBJ2-5	-	TGTGCCAGTAGCCCCGTTGGGAGGTCGCAGACCCAGTACTTC	CASSPVGRSQTQYF
TRBV20-1	few	TRBJ2-7	-	TGCAGTGCAGAAATGGGCATCTCCTACGAGCAGTACTTC	CSAEMGISYEQYF
TRBV29-1	-	TRBJ1-5	TRBD1	TGCAGCGTTGCGGGACAGTTCAATCAGCCCCAGCATTTT	CSVAGQFNQPQHF
TRBV15	-	TRBJ2-5	TRBD2	TGTGCCACCAGCACCGCAACTAGCGCCTACAAAGAGACCCAGTACTTC	CATSTATSAYKETQYF
TRBV6-2/TRBV6-3	-	TRBJ2-5	TRBD2	TGTGCCAGCAGTTCCAACATGAAAAGACTAGCGGGAGTAGAGACCCAGTACTTC	CASSSNMKRLAGVETQYF
TRBV27	-	TRBJ2-6	-	TGTGCCAGCAGGCGGACAGAAATCCTCTCTGGGGCCAACGTCCTGACTTTC	CASRRTEILSGANVLTF
TRBV11-2	few	TRBJ2-7	TRBD1	TGTGCCAGCAGCTTAGATGGGACAGACTACGAGCAGTACTTC	CASSLDGTDYEQYF
TRBV12-3/TRBV12-4	-	TRBJ2-7	-	TGTGCCAGCAGTTCTGGTTCGAGCGGCGTGCAGTACTTC	CASSSGSSGVQYF
TRBV2	few	TRBJ2-5	TRBD2	TGTGCCAGCAGTCAACAGAGCGGGAGTATCGAGACCCAGTACTTC	CASSQQSGSIETQYF
TRBV20-1	-	TRBJ2-3	TRBD2	TGCAGTGCTATGACTAGCGGGTTCACAGATACGCAGTATTTT	CSAMTSGFTDTQYF
TRBV5-1	-	TRBJ2-7	-	TGCGCCAGCTGCATACGGACGGGTTATGAGCAGTACTTC	CASCIRTGYEQYF
TRBV20-1	few	TRBJ1-2	-	TGCAGTGCCCTCTCTGACGGCTATGGCTACACCTTC	CSALSDGYGYTF
TRBV20-1	-	TRBJ2-3	TRBD2	TGCAGTGCTAGATCCCCCCTAGCGGGAGATACGCAGTATTTT	CSARSPLAGDTQYF
TRBV6-1	-	TRBJ1-1	TRBD1	TGTGCCAGCAGTGTGGGACAGTTGGGCACTGAAGCTTTCTTT	CASSVGQLGTEAFF
TRBV12-3/TRBV12-4	many	TRBJ2-7	-	TGTGCCAGCGGATCCCCGATCCCAGGGTCCTACGAGCAGTACTTC	CASGSPIPGSYEQYF
TRBV13	few	TRBJ2-3	-	TGTGCCAGCAGCCAAGCGAACCGGGACACCACAGATACGCAGTATTTT	CASSQANRDTTDTQYF
TRBV6-2/TRBV6-3	many	TRBJ2-3	-	TGTGCCACCTTACACGGACTAGGGGGCCGCACAGATACGCAGTATTTT	CATLHGLGGRTDTQYF
TRBV7-8	-	TRBJ2-5	-	TGTGCCAGCAGCTTAGCGTACGGGGTCGGGAATGAGCAGTACTTC	CASSLAYGVGNEQYF
TRBV6-2/TRBV6-3	-	TRBJ2-5	TRBD2	TGTGCCAGCAGACTACTAGCGGGACACAATGAGCAGTACTTC	CASRLLAGHNEQYF
TRBV20-1	few	TRBJ2-1	-	TGCAGTGCTAGAGATAGGCGAACAGGGTATGACAATGAGCAGTTCTTC	CSARDRRTGYDNEQFF
TRBV20-1	-	TRBJ2-7	TRBD1	TGCAGTGCTAGAGGGACAGGGGGCTTCTACGAGCAGTACTTC	CSARGTGGFYEQYF
TRBV7-9	-	TRBJ1-6	-	TGTGCCAGCAGCTTAGAGGGGTGGGGTTCACCCCTCCACTTT	CASSLEGWGSPLHF
TRBV29-1	-	TRBJ1-5	-	TGCAGCGTTGGCGGCCAGGGAGGCAATCAGCCCCAGCATTTT	CSVGGQGGNQPQHF